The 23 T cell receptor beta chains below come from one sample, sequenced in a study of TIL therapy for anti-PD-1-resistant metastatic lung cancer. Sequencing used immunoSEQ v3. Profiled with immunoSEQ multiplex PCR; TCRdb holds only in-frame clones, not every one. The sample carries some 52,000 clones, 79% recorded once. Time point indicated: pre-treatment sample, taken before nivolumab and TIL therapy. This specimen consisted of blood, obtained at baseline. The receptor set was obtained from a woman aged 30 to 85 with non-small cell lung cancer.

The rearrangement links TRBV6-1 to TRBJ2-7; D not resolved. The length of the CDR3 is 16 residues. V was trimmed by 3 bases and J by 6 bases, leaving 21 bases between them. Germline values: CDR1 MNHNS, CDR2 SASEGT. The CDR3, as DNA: TGTGCCAGCAGTGACCTCGAATCGGGCTGGGCGTCCGAGCAGTACTTC. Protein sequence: CASSDLESGWASEQYF.

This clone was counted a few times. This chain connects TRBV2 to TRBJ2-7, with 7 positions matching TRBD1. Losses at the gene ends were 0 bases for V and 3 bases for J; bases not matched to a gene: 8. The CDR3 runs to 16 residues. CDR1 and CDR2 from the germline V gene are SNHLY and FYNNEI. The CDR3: CASSEAPGQVRYEQYF. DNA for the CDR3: TGTGCCAGCAGTGAAGCCCCCGGACAGGTCCGCTACGAGCAGTACTTC.

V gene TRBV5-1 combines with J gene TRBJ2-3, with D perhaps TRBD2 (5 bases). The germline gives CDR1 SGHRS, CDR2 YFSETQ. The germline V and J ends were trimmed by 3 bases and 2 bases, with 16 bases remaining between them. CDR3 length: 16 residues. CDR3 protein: CASSSGGRVVTDTQYF. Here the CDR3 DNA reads TGCGCCAGCAGCTCCGGCGGGCGGGTTGTCACAGATACGCAGTATTTT.

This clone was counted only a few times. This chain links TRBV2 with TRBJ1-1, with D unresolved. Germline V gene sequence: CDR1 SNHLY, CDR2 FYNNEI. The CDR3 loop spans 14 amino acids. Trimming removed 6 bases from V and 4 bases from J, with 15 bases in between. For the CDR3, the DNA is TGTGCCAGCAGCCTCCAGCAGTCAACCACTGAAGCTTTCTTT. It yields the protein CASSLQQSTTEAFF.

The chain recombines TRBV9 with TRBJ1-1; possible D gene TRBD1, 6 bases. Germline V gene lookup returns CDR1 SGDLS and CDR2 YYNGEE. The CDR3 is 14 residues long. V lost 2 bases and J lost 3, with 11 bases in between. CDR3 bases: TGTGCCAGCAGCGTCCTGGGGGCTGACACTGAAGCTTTCTTT. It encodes CASSVLGADTEAFF.

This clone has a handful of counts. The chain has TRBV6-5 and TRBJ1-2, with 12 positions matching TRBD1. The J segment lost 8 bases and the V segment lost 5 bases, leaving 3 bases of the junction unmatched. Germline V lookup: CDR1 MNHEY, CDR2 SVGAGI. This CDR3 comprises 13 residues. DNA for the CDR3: TGTGCCAGCAGTGGGACAGGGGGCACGGGCTACACCTTC. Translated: CASSGTGGTGYTF.

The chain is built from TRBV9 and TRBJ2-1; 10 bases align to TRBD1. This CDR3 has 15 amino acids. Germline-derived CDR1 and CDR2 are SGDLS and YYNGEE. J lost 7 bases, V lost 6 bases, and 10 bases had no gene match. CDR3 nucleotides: TGTGCCAGCAACCGAGAGGGACAGGGGTTTAATGAGCAGTTCTTC. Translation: CASNREGQGFNEQFF.

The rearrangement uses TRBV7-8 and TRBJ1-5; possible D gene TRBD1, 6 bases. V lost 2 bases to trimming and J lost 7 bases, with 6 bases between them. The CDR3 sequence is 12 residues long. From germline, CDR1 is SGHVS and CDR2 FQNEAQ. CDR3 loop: CASSLTGQPQHF. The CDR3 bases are TGTGCCAGCAGCTTAACAGGGCAGCCCCAGCATTTT.

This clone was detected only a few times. The chain's CDR3 is CASSILGISYEQYF. Here the CDR3 DNA reads TGTGCCAGTAGTATCCTCGGTATCTCCTACGAGCAGTACTTC. The J gene is TRBJ2-7, the V gene TRBV19; the D is unclear. The CDR3 length is 14 residues. The V end lost 3 bases, the J end lost 0 bases, and 9 bases lay between the germline ends. Germline values: CDR1 LNHDA, CDR2 SQIVND (reference sequence).

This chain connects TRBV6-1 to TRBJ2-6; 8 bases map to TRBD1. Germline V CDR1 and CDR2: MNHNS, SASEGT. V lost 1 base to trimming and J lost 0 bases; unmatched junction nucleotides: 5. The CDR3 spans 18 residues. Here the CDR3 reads CASSEVPGGPSGANVLTF. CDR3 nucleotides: TGTGCCAGCAGTGAAGTTCCAGGGGGCCCCTCTGGGGCCAACGTCCTGACTTTC.

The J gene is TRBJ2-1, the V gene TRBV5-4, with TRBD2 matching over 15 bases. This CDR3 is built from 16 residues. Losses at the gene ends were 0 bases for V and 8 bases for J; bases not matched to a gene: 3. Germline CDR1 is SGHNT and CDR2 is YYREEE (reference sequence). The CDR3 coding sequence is TGTGCCAGCAGCTTGGCGTGGACTAGCGGGAGGGATGAGCAGTTCTTC. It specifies CASSLAWTSGRDEQFF.

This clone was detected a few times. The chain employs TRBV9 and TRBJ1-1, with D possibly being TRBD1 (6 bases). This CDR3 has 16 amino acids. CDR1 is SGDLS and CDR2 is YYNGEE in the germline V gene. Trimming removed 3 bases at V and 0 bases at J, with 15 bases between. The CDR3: CASSEGHSQMNTEAFF. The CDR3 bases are TGTGCCAGCAGCGAGGGACACAGTCAGATGAACACTGAAGCTTTCTTT.

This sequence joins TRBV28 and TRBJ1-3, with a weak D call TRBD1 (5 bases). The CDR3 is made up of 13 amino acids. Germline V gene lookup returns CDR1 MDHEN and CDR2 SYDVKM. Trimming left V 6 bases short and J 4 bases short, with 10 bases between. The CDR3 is CASRGTPGNTIYF. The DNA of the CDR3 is TGTGCCAGCAGGGGGACGCCGGGAAACACCATATATTTT. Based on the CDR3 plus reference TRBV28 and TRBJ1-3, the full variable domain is DVKVTQSSRYLVKRTGEKVFLECVQDMDHENMFWYRQDPGLGLRLIYFSYDVKMKEKGDIPEGYSVSREKKERFSLILESASTNQTSMYLCASRGTPGNTIYFGEGSWLTVV.

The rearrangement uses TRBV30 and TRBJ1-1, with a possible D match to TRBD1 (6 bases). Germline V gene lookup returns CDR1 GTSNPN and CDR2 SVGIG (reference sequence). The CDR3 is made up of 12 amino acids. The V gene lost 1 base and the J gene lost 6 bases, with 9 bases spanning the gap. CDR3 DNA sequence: TGTGCCTGGAGTGGGGGGGGGCCTGAAGCTTTCTTT. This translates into CAWSGGGPEAFF.

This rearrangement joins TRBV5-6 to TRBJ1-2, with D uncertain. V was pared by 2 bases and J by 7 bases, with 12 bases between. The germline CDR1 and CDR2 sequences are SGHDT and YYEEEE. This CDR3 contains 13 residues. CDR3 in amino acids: CASSFRPPSGYTF. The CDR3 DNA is TGTGCCAGCAGCTTTAGGCCCCCGTCTGGCTACACCTTC.

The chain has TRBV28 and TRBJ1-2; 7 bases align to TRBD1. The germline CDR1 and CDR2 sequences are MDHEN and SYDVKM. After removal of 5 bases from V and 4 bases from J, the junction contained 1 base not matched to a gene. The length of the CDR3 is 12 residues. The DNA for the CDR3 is TGTGCCAGCAGTGGACAGGTCTATGGCTACACCTTC. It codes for CASSGQVYGYTF.

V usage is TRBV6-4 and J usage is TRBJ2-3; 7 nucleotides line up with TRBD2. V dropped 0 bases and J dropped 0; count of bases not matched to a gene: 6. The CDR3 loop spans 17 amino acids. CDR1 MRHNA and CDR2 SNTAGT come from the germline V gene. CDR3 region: CASSDSSLAESTDTQYF. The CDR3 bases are TGTGCCAGCAGTGACTCGAGTCTAGCGGAGAGCACAGATACGCAGTATTTT.

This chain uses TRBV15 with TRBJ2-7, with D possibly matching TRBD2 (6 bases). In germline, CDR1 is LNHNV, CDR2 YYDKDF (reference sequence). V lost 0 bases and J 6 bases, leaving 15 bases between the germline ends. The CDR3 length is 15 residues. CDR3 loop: CATSRDYGGEGEQYF. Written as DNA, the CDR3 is TGTGCCACCAGCAGAGATTACGGGGGAGAGGGCGAGCAGTACTTC.

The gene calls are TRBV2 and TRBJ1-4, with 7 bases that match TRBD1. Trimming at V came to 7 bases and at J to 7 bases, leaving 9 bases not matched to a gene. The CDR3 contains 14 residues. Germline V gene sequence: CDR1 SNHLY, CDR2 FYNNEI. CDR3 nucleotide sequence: TGTGCCAGCATGCCGACAGGGTCAAGTGAAAAACTGTTTTTT. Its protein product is CASMPTGSSEKLFF.

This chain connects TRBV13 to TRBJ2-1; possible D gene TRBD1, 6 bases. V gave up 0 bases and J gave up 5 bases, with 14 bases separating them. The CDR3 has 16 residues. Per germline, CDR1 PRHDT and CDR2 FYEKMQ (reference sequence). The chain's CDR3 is CASSLGGAGAHNEQFF. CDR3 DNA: TGTGCCAGCAGCTTAGGGGGGGCGGGCGCCCACAATGAGCAGTTCTTC.

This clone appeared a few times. CDR3: CAWRGPFSGNTIYF. CDR3 sequence (DNA): TGTGCCTGGAGGGGACCGTTCTCTGGAAACACCATATATTTT. The V and J genes are TRBV30 and TRBJ1-3, with a tentative D call TRBD1 (5 bases). This CDR3 contains 14 residues. The V end was cut by 3 bases, the J end by 0 bases, with 9 bases between. In germline, CDR1 is GTSNPN, CDR2 SVGIG (reference sequence).

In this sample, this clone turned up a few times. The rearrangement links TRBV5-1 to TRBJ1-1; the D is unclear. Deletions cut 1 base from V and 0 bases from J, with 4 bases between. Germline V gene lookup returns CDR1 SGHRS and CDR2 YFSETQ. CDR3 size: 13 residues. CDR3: CASSLFMNTEAFF. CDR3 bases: TGCGCCAGCAGCTTGTTCATGAACACTGAAGCTTTCTTT.

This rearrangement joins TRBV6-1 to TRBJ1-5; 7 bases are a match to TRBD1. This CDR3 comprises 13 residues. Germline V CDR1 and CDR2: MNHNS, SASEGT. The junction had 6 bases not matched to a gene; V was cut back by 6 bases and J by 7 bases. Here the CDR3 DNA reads TGTGCCAGCAGCTCCGACAGGGTCCAGCCCCAGCATTTT. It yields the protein CASSSDRVQPQHF.